The 21 T cell receptor beta chains listed next were all sequenced from one sample in a study of T cells expressing NK-cell markers. TCRdb reanalyzed the 5' RACE reads, giving one entry per CDR3 protein sequence and no DNA. Seen in this sample are around 140,000 distinct CDR3 sequences; the ten most common clones hold 12%. What was sequenced was blood T cells: a sorted CD56 or NKG2C T cell subset, CD4+ or CD8+ T cells, or bulk PBMC T cells (not recorded which). Receptor source: a man aged 18 to 35 in good health.

This sequence joins TRBV7-6 and TRBJ2-1; checking the TCRdb D call of TRBD2 is not possible without DNA. This CDR3 is built from 14 residues. The germline V gene encodes CDR1 SGHVS and CDR2 FNYEAQ. The CDR3 sequence: CASSLVAWADEQFF.

The rearrangement links TRBV6-2 or TRBV6-3 to TRBJ2-7. Germline CDR1 reads MNHEY; CDR2 reads SVGEGT. The CDR3 covers 12 residues. The CDR3 loop is CASSWENYEQYF.

This chain uses TRBV5-5 with TRBJ2-3; checking the TCRdb D call of TRBD1 is not possible without DNA. CDR3 length equals 17 residues. Germline CDR1 SGHKS, CDR2 YYEKEE (reference sequence). CDR3 sequence reads: CASSPLGQGTPGDTQYF. Complete variable domain (other parts from reference TRBV5-5 and TRBJ2-3): DAGVTQSPTHLIKTRGQQVTLRCSPISGHKSVSWYQQVLGQGPQFIFQYYEKEERGRGNFPDRFSARQFPNYSSELNVNALLLGDSALYLCASSPLGQGTPGDTQYFGPGTRLTVL.

V gene TRBV7-7 combines with J gene TRBJ1-3; TCRdb's D call, TRBD1, is unchecked because there is no DNA. This CDR3 comprises 15 residues. Germline-derived CDR1 and CDR2 are SSHAT and FNYEAQ (reference sequence). The CDR3 region is CASSPTGFSGNTIYF.

The J gene is TRBJ2-7, the V gene TRBV5-4; TCRdb indicates TRBD1, and absent DNA this call remains unverified. The V gene's germline CDR1 is SGHNT and CDR2 YYREEE (reference sequence). The CDR3 is 15 residues long. CDR3 region: CASSPGTGAIYEQYF.

The V call is TRBV9, the J call TRBJ2-3. This CDR3 is built from 14 residues. Germline loops: CDR1 SGDLS, CDR2 YYNGEE. CDR3 residues: CASSPLDSADTQYF. The variable domain in full, with the rest retrieved from reference TRBV9 and TRBJ2-3, is DSGVTQTPKHLITATGQRVTLRCSPRSGDLSVYWYQQSLDQGLQFLIQYYNGEERAKGNILERFSAQQFPDLHSELNLSSLELGDSALYFCASSPLDSADTQYFGPGTRLTVL.

V and J are TRBV7-9 and TRBJ2-5; TCRdb's D call of TRBD2 is untestable without DNA. In germline, CDR1 is SEHNR, CDR2 FQNEAQ (reference sequence). The CDR3 is 12 residues long. CDR3 loop: CASSPAGVAQYF.

The chain has TRBV4-3 and TRBJ2-1; TCRdb's D call, TRBD1, is unchecked because there is no DNA. Germline V lookup: CDR1 LGHNA, CDR2 YSLEER. The CDR3 runs to 18 residues. The CDR3 loop reads CASSQDVTEGANSHEQFF.

Here the CDR3 reads CASSLYRANTGELFF. The chain links TRBV11-3 to TRBJ2-2; the TCRdb call, TRBD1, lacks DNA for checking. From germline, CDR1 is SGHNT and CDR2 YENEEA. The length of the CDR3 is 15 residues.

The J gene is TRBJ2-1, the V gene TRBV11-3; absent DNA, TCRdb's TRBD2 call cannot be checked. Germline lookup yields CDR1 SGHNT and CDR2 YENEEA. This CDR3 has 16 amino acids. The CDR3: CASSLAALAGDNEQFF.

The CDR3 sequence: CASSHIGDRGYGYTF. The rearrangement links TRBV19 to TRBJ1-2; TCRdb picks TRBD1, but there is no DNA to check that call. The CDR3 runs to 15 residues. Per the germline V gene, CDR1 is LNHDA and CDR2 is SQIVND (reference sequence).

V gene TRBV4-2 combines with J gene TRBJ2-1. This CDR3 contains 16 residues. CDR1 and CDR2 from the germline V gene are LGHNA and YNFKEQ. CDR3: CASSQAQKSSYNEQFF.

This chain connects TRBV2 to TRBJ1-2; TCRdb's D call, TRBD1, is unchecked because there is no DNA. The CDR3 spans 17 residues. Germline V gene lookup returns CDR1 SNHLY and CDR2 FYNNEI. CDR3 region: CASSHTPDNLANYGYTF.

The rearrangement uses TRBV6-6 and TRBJ1-3. The germline CDR1 and CDR2 sequences are MNHNY and SVGAGI (reference sequence). The CDR3 contains 12 residues. CDR3: CASTPPGNTIYF.

The chain is built from TRBV4-1 and TRBJ2-1. The germline CDR1 and CDR2 sequences are MGHRA and YSYEKL. This CDR3 contains 11 residues. The chain's CDR3 is CASSHLREQFF.

The rearrangement uses TRBV12-3 or TRBV12-4 and TRBJ2-3; the D call from TCRdb, TRBD2, cannot be confirmed without DNA. There are 16 residues in the CDR3. The CDR3: CASGTSGSLSTDTQYF.

J is TRBJ2-1 and V is TRBV6-1; TCRdb names TRBD1, which stays unverified in the absence of DNA. This CDR3 is 14 amino acids long. In germline, CDR1 is MNHNS, CDR2 SASEGT. The chain's CDR3 is CASRAGTGYNEQFF.

This chain uses TRBV12-3 or TRBV12-4 with TRBJ2-1; TCRdb's D call, TRBD2, is unchecked because there is no DNA. This CDR3 contains 15 residues. CDR3 residues: CASRPTSGRDNEQFF.

This chain connects TRBV27 to TRBJ2-2; no DNA is available, so the TRBD1 call from TCRdb remains unchecked. The germline V gene encodes CDR1 MNHEY and CDR2 SMNVEV (reference sequence). The length of the CDR3 is 14 residues. CDR3 sequence: CASSTIGAAGELFF.

The rearrangement links TRBV19 to TRBJ1-4; the TCRdb call, TRBD1, lacks DNA for checking. CDR3 length: 17 amino acids. Germline assignment: CDR1 LNHDA and CDR2 SQIVND (reference sequence). The CDR3 sequence: CASSITGTGWPNEKLFF.

The J gene is TRBJ2-1, the V gene TRBV29-1; the D gene TCRdb calls, TRBD2, cannot be checked with no DNA. The CDR3 is 15 residues long. The germline V gene encodes CDR1 SQVTM and CDR2 ANQGSEA. The CDR3 loop reads CSVDGLESSYNEQFF.